This T cell receptor beta chain was obtained from a study of blood T cell repertoires in COVID-19. V was shortened by 0 bases and J by 1 base, with 7 bases between the two germline ends. The CDR3 sequence is 15 residues long. Germline V gives CDR1 LNHNV, CDR2 YYDKDF (reference sequence). The assay was immunoSEQ multiplex PCR, and TCRdb's table has in-frame clones only and misses some. The sample comprises over 80,000 clones, about 89% of which are singletons, and 10% rests with the top ten. A single count supports this clone. The sequence came from a middle-aged man with acute or convalescent COVID-19. Sequencing used peripheral blood. V gene TRBV15 combines with J gene TRBJ2-1, with unresolved D. The CDR3 loop reads CATSREQTSYNEQFF. In DNA, the CDR3 is TGTGCCACCAGCAGAGAACAGACGTCCTACAATGAGCAGTTCTTC.